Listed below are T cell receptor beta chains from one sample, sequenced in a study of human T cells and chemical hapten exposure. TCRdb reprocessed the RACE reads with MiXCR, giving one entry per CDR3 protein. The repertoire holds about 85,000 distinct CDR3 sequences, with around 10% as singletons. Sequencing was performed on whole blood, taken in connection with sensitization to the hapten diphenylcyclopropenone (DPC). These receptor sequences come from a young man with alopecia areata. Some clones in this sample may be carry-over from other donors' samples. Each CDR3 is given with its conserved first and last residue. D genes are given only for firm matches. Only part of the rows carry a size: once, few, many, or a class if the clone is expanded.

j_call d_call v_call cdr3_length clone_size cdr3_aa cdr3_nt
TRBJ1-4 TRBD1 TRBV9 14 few CASSVTGDNEKLFF TGTGCCAGCAGCGTAACAGGGGACAATGAAAAACTGTTTTTT
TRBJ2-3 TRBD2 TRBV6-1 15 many CASSATSGGADTQYF TGTGCCAGCAGTGCCACTAGCGGGGGGGCAGATACGCAGTATTTT
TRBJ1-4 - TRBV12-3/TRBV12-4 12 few CASSFWTEKLFF TGTGCCAGCAGTTTCTGGACTGAAAAACTGTTTTTT
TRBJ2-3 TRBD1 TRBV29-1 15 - CSVVTTGKGADTQYF TGCAGCGTTGTAACTACGGGTAAGGGGGCCGATACGCAGTATTTT
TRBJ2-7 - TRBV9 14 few CASSVGPGSYEQYF TGTGCCAGCAGCGTAGGACCCGGCTCCTACGAGCAGTACTTC
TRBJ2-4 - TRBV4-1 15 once CASSLPLRAKNIQYF TGCGCCAGCAGCCTGCCCCTTAGAGCCAAAAACATTCAGTACTTC
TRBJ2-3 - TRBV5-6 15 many CASSKLGQLTDTQYF TGTGCCAGCAGCAAACTGGGCCAGCTCACAGATACGCAGTATTTT
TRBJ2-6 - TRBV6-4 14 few CASSPGTGANVLTF TGTGCCAGCAGTCCGGGAACGGGGGCCAACGTCCTGACTTTC
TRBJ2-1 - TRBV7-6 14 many CASSLAGVFNEQFF TGTGCCAGCAGCCTGGCTGGGGTTTTTAATGAGCAGTTCTTC
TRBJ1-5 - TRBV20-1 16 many CSARDPGDQGGQPQHF TGCAGTGCTAGAGATCCGGGAGATCAGGGCGGTCAGCCCCAGCATTTT
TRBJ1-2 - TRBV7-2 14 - CASTPTGANYGYTF TGTGCCAGCACCCCGACAGGAGCTAACTATGGCTACACCTTC
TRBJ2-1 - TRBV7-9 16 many CASSLEGRWSYNEQFF TGTGCCAGCAGCTTAGAGGGCAGGTGGTCCTACAATGAGCAGTTCTTC
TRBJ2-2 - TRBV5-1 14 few CASTARGLTGELFF TGCGCCAGCACGGCTAGGGGCCTCACCGGGGAGCTGTTTTTT
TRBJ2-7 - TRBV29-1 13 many CSVRARGSHEQYF -
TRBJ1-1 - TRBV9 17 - CASSASPGGLINTEAFF TGTGCCAGCAGCGCCTCCCCGGGGGGGCTGATCAACACTGAAGCTTTCTTT
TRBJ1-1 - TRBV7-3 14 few CASSFGGLDTEAFF TGTGCCAGCAGCTTTGGGGGGTTGGACACTGAAGCTTTCTTT
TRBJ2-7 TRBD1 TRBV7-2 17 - CASSKTGPGTGLIEQYF TGTGCCAGCAGCAAAACCGGACCCGGGACAGGGCTTATCGAGCAGTACTTC
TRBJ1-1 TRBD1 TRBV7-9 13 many CASSFYRGTEAFF TGTGCCAGCAGCTTTTACAGGGGCACTGAAGCTTTCTTT
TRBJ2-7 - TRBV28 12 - CASSLLGDEQYF TGTGCCAGCAGTTTATTGGGTGACGAGCAGTACTTC
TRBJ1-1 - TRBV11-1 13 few CASSPGYYTEAFF TGTGCCAGCAGCCCAGGGTATTACACTGAAGCTTTCTTT
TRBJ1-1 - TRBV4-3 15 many CASSQEDSPNTEAFF TGCGCCAGCAGCCAGGAGGACAGCCCGAACACTGAAGCTTTCTTT
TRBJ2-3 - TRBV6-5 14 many CASGGAVLGDTQYF TGTGCCAGCGGTGGGGCCGTTTTGGGAGATACGCAGTATTTT
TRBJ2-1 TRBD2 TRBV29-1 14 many CSVNGLAGDNEQFF TGCAGCGTTAACGGGCTAGCGGGGGACAATGAGCAGTTCTTC
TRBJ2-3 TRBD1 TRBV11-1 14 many CASSFGQGQDTQYF TGTGCCAGCAGCTTCGGACAGGGCCAAGATACGCAGTATTTT
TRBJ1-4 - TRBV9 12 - CASSVDGEKLFF TGTGCCAGCAGCGTAGATGGAGAAAAACTGTTTTTT
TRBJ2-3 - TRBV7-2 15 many CASSKFLASTDTQYF TGTGCCAGCAGCAAATTTCTAGCTAGCACAGATACGCAGTATTTT
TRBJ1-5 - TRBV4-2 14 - CASSHVGANQPQHF TGTGCCAGCAGCCATGTCGGAGCAAATCAGCCCCAGCATTTT
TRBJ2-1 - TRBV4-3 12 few CASSQEGRRQFF TGCGCCAGCAGCCAAGAGGGACGACGGCAGTTCTTC
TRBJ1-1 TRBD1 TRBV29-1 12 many CSVGRQGNEAFF TGCAGCGTTGGCCGACAGGGCAATGAAGCTTTCTTT
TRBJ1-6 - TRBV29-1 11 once CSVSHDRTLHF TGCAGCGTCAGCCACGACAGGACACTCCACTTT
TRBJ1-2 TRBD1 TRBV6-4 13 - CASIGQGRGGYTF TGTGCCAGCATCGGACAGGGAAGGGGCGGCTACACCTTC
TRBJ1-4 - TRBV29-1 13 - CSVHREGGEKLFF TGCAGCGTCCACAGGGAGGGCGGTGAAAAACTGTTTTTT
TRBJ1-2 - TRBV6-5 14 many CASRTGAYLYGYTF TGTGCCAGCAGAACGGGCGCCTACCTCTATGGCTACACCTTC
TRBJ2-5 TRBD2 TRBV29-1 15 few CSVDLAANLGETQYF TGCAGCGTTGACCTAGCGGCCAACCTGGGGGAGACCCAGTACTTC
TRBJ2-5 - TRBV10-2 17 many CASSESISPGAGETQYF TGCGCCAGCAGTGAGTCGATTAGTCCAGGGGCGGGGGAGACCCAGTACTTC
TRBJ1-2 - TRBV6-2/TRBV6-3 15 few CASSLGGTINYGYTF TGTGCCAGCAGTCTTGGGGGGACCATCAACTATGGCTACACCTTC
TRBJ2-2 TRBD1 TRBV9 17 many CASSVQARQGNTGELFF TGTGCCAGCAGCGTACAGGCCCGACAGGGAAATACCGGGGAGCTGTTTTTT
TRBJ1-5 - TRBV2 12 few CASSEANQPQHF TGTGCCAGCAGTGAAGCGAATCAGCCCCAGCATTTT
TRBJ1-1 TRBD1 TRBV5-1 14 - CASSSGQPNTEAFF TGCGCCAGCAGCTCGGGACAGCCGAACACTGAAGCTTTCTTT
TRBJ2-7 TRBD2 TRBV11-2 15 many CASSVAAGTSDEQYF TGTGCCAGCAGCGTTGCCGCCGGGACTAGCGACGAGCAGTACTTC
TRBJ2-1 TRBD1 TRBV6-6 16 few CASSPPQGARTDEQFF TGTGCCAGCAGCCCCCCCCAGGGGGCCAGAACCGATGAGCAGTTCTTC
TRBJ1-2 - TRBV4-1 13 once CASSLEGRYGYTF TGCGCCAGCAGCCTAGAGGGCAGATATGGCTACACCTTC
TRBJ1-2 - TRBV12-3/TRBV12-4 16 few CASSPVRGPGETGYTF TGTGCCAGCAGCCCAGTCCGGGGCCCCGGCGAAACTGGCTACACCTTC
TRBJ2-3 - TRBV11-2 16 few CASSPWRQGETNTQYF TGTGCCAGCAGCCCGTGGAGGCAAGGGGAAACGAATACGCAGTATTTT